This T cell receptor (beta chain) was captured in a study of cytomegalovirus exposure and HLA in healthy donors. Vbeta (60) and Jbeta (13) primers were used in the PCR. Generated by immunoSEQ multiplex PCR, the TCRdb table keeps only in-frame clones and is missing some. The data show fewer than 150,000 clones, with just under 80% seen just once and approximately 4.8% held by the top ten. The source is a man aged 25 to 40 in good health. The source material was PBMCs.

The CDR3 nucleotides are TGTGCCAGCAGCTTCAATCTAGCGGGAGTAGGAGATACGCAGTATTTT. Translation gives CASSFNLAGVGDTQYF. The rearrangement joins TRBV7-9 to TRBJ2-3; TRBD2 matches at 10 bases. V gave up 3 bases and J gave up 5 bases; unmatched junction bases: 8. CDR3 length: 16 residues. Germline V lookup: CDR1 SEHNR, CDR2 FQNEAQ (reference sequence).